These 32 T cell receptor beta chains were sequenced from one sample in a study of blood T cell repertoires in COVID-19. Data came from immunoSEQ multiplex PCR; TCRdb stores just in-frame clones and leaves some out. The data contain a few hundred thousand clones, 65% to 85% of them singletons. Sequenced sample: PBMCs or T cells enriched from blood (not recorded which). The origin of the receptors is a man younger than 40 with acute COVID-19.

V is TRBV5-6 and J is TRBJ2-5; TRBD2 might be the D (5 bases). Germline V gives CDR1 SGHDT, CDR2 YYEEEE. Trimming stripped 0 bases from V and 5 bases from J, with 17 bases between. CDR3 size: 16 residues. CDR3 loop: CASSLETTPSGETQYF. The CDR3, as DNA: TGTGCCAGCAGCTTGGAGACTACCCCCTCGGGGGAGACCCAGTACTTC. Complete variable domain (other parts from reference TRBV5-6 and TRBJ2-5): DAGVTQSPTHLIKTRGQQVTLRCSPKSGHDTVSWYQQALGQGPQFIFQYYEEEERQRGNFPDRFSGHQFPNYSSELNVNALLLGDSALYLCASSLETTPSGETQYFGPGTRLLVL.

This clone has more than one count but fewer than ten. The chain combines TRBV15 with TRBJ2-1; a weak D match, TRBD1 (7 bases). V lost 1 base, J lost 8 bases, and 18 bases lay in between. Germline CDR1 is LNHNV and CDR2 is YYDKDF (reference sequence). This CDR3 region has 16 residues. CDR3 DNA sequence: TGTGCCACCAGCAGAGGGGGCCTGACAGGGACTGATGAGCAGTTCTTC. Residues: CATSRGGLTGTDEQFF.

The rearrangement uses TRBV9 and TRBJ1-1; no firm D call. V was clipped by 2 bases and J by 1 base, with 9 bases between them. This CDR3 contains 14 residues. The V gene's germline CDR1 is SGDLS and CDR2 YYNGEE. The CDR3 DNA sequence: TGTGCCAGCAGCGTTAGAGCAGGGAACACTGAAGCTTTCTTT. Translation: CASSVRAGNTEAFF.

As to this clone: Other DNA variants within this sample encode the same CDR3. The rearrangement joins TRBV2 to TRBJ1-6, with 11 bases lining up with TRBD1. With V trimmed by 6 bases and J by 9 bases, 4 bases remained unmatched. This CDR3 has 14 residues. Germline V gene lookup returns CDR1 SNHLY and CDR2 FYNNEI. In DNA form, the CDR3 reads TGTGCCAGCAGGCCGGGACAGGGGGGTTCACCCCTCCACTTT. Translating gives CASRPGQGGSPLHF.

The chain is built from TRBV14 and TRBJ1-1; weak D call: TRBD1 (5 bases). CDR3 size: 13 residues. Trimming left V 1 base short and J 4 bases short, with 7 bases between. Germline V gene sequence: CDR1 SGHDN, CDR2 FVKESK. The CDR3 region has the DNA TGTGCCAGCAGCCAAGCCAGGGCCACTGAAGCTTTCTTT. Residues: CASSQARATEAFF.

The chain recombines TRBV5-4 with TRBJ1-1, with 7 bases matching TRBD1. The V segment lost 3 bases and the J segment 7 bases; nucleotides outside the gene matches: 3. Germline lookup yields CDR1 SGHNT and CDR2 YYREEE (reference sequence). The CDR3 runs to 12 residues. The CDR3 DNA reads TGTGCCAGCAGCTGGGGACAGTTTGAAGCTTTCTTT. As protein: CASSWGQFEAFF.

The chain recombines TRBV3-1 (or the pseudogene TRBV3-2) with TRBJ1-3, with no clear D. Trimming removed 4 bases at V and 7 bases at J, with 20 bases between. The CDR3 contains 16 residues. Germline V gene lookup returns CDR1 LGHDT and CDR2 YNNKEL (reference sequence). CDR3 in amino acids: CASSPAQQFSRNTIYF. The CDR3 coding sequence is TGTGCCAGCAGCCCCGCCCAACAGTTTTCACGGAACACCATATATTTT.

The chain has TRBV5-1 and TRBJ2-1; TRBD1 matches at 8 bases. V lost 0 bases and J lost 5; bases outside the gene matches: 4. Germline CDR1 is SGHRS and CDR2 is YFSETQ. The CDR3 contains 15 residues. This CDR3 is CASSLEGQDHNEQFF. The CDR3 DNA reads TGCGCCAGCAGCTTGGAGGGACAGGACCACAATGAGCAGTTCTTC.

The CDR3 nucleotides read TGTGCCAGCAGTGTGACTGTCCCCCTTGGCAATCAGCCCCAGCATTTT. Its translation: CASSVTVPLGNQPQHF. The V and J genes are TRBV6-1 and TRBJ1-5; D is unclear. Germline V gives CDR1 MNHNS, CDR2 SASEGT. The CDR3 consists of 16 residues. Trimming pared 4 bases from V and 2 bases from J, leaving 15 bases between.

J is TRBJ1-2 and V is TRBV2, with D possibly being TRBD1 (5 bases). The germline gives CDR1 SNHLY, CDR2 FYNNEI. Trimming removed 7 bases from V and 1 base from J, with 13 bases in between. The CDR3 length is 14 residues. The DNA for the CDR3 is TGTGCCAGCATGCTTAGACAGCTTAACTATGGCTACACCTTC. This translates into CASMLRQLNYGYTF.

J is TRBJ1-6 and V is TRBV14; 8 nucleotides align to TRBD1. From germline, CDR1 is SGHDN and CDR2 FVKESK. The CDR3 sequence is 17 residues long. Germline trimming cut 1 base from V and 3 bases from J; bases unmatched to any gene: 5. CDR3 coding DNA: TGTGCCAGCAGCCAAGTTTCAGGGGGCAGCTATAATTCACCCCTCCACTTT. It translates to CASSQVSGGSYNSPLHF.

CDR3 nucleotide sequence: TGTGCCAGCTCATCGGATCAGCTAGCGGGGGGGCTGGAGCAGTTCTTC. Translating gives CASSSDQLAGGLEQFF. The chain combines TRBV18 with TRBJ2-1, with 12 positions matching TRBD2. Germline V gene lookup returns CDR1 KGHSH and CDR2 LQKENI. The CDR3 is 16 amino acids. Unmatched junction bases numbered 12, after V lost 5 bases and J lost 10 bases.

The J gene is TRBJ1-4, the V gene TRBV5-1; a weak D match, TRBD1 (5 bases). The CDR3 spans 14 residues. V lost 2 bases to trimming and J lost 4 bases, with 9 bases between them. Germline V gives CDR1 SGHRS, CDR2 YFSETQ. The CDR3 spells CASSFGGVNEKLFF. The CDR3 nucleotides are TGCGCCAGCAGCTTCGGAGGGGTTAATGAAAAACTGTTTTTT.

V is TRBV5-5 and J is TRBJ1-2; 8 bases agree with TRBD1. Trimming removed 0 bases from V and 1 base from J; junction bases left unmatched: 5. Germline values: CDR1 SGHKS, CDR2 YYEKEE (reference sequence). The CDR3 covers 16 residues. CDR3 DNA sequence: TGTGCCAGCAGCTTGGACAGGGGGATTATTAACTATGGCTACACCTTC. It specifies CASSLDRGIINYGYTF.

This clone occurred once. V gene TRBV9 combines with J gene TRBJ2-3; D is possibly TRBD2 (5 bases). The germline V gene has CDR1 SGDLS and CDR2 YYNGEE. This CDR3 comprises 15 residues. V gave up 0 bases and J gave up 1 base, with 9 bases separating them. The DNA for the CDR3 is TGTGCCAGCAGCGTAGGAGGGCAGGGCACAGATACGCAGTATTTT. It translates to CASSVGGQGTDTQYF.

The CDR3 sequence is CASSYTGNSYEQYF. The CDR3 DNA sequence: TGTGCCAGCAGCTACACAGGGAACTCCTACGAGCAGTACTTC. The chain recombines TRBV7-9 with TRBJ2-7; D possibly corresponds to TRBD1 (6 bases). Germline V gives CDR1 SEHNR, CDR2 FQNEAQ (reference sequence). This CDR3 has 14 amino acids. Trimming cost V 4 bases and J 0 bases, with 10 bases left between them.

This clone has more than one count but fewer than ten. The CDR3 here is CASSPRRDSGYTF. Written as DNA, the CDR3 is TGTGCCAGTAGTCCCCGGCGGGACTCTGGCTACACCTTC. This chain links TRBV19 with TRBJ1-2; D possibly corresponds to TRBD1 (5 bases). CDR1 and CDR2 from the germline V gene are LNHDA and SQIVND (reference sequence). The CDR3 has 13 amino acids. Trimming removed 5 bases from V and 7 bases from J, with 14 bases in between.

CDR3: CASSLSSGGPRNIQYF. The CDR3 DNA reads as TGCGCCAGCAGCTTGTCCAGCGGGGGGCCAAGAAACATTCAGTACTTC. J is TRBJ2-4 and V is TRBV5-1; 9 bases agree with TRBD2. CDR3 length: 16 residues. Germline CDR1 SGHRS, CDR2 YFSETQ. Germline trimming cut 1 base from V and 6 bases from J; bases unmatched to any gene: 8.

This chain links TRBV9 with TRBJ2-1; 8 bases match TRBD1. V was pared by 5 bases and J by 8 bases, with 12 bases of the junction left unmatched. The CDR3 consists of 15 residues. Germline V gives CDR1 SGDLS, CDR2 YYNGEE. CDR3 sequence: CASSSGLPGGDEQFF. The CDR3, as DNA: TGTGCCAGCAGTTCGGGCCTCCCAGGGGGCGATGAGCAGTTCTTC.

This chain connects TRBV2 to TRBJ1-2; weak D call: TRBD1 (6 bases). The CDR3 totals 13 residues. CDR1 SNHLY and CDR2 FYNNEI come from the germline V gene. Trimming cost V 7 bases and J 7 bases, with 16 bases left between them. CDR3 region: CASNTNREGGYTF. In nucleotides, the CDR3 is TGTGCCAGCAACACGAACAGGGAGGGTGGCTACACCTTC.

The rearrangement uses TRBV11-2 and TRBJ1-6; D gene unclear. Germline loops: CDR1 SGHAT, CDR2 FQNNGV. The length of the CDR3 is 13 residues. Trimming cost V 1 base and J 10 bases, with 8 bases left between them. CDR3 DNA sequence: TGTGCCAGCAGCTTAGCTACTTGGTCACCCCTCCACTTT. It codes for CASSLATWSPLHF.

This chain links TRBV9 with TRBJ1-3; TRBD1 is a possible D gene (6 bases). CDR3 length: 15 amino acids. CDR1 and CDR2 (germline): SGDLS, YYNGEE. The V and J ends lost 3 bases and 3 bases respectively, with 13 bases between them. In nucleotides, the CDR3 is TGTGCCAGCAGCGATACCGGGACAAATGGAAACACCATATATTTT. It specifies CASSDTGTNGNTIYF. Supplemented by reference TRBV9 and TRBJ1-3, the full variable domain reads DSGVTQTPKHLITATGQRVTLRCSPRSGDLSVYWYQQSLDQGLQFLIQYYNGEERAKGNILERFSAQQFPDLHSELNLSSLELGDSALYFCASSDTGTNGNTIYFGEGSWLTVV.

The V gene is TRBV10-3, the J gene TRBJ1-2; perhaps TRBD1 as D (6 bases). The CDR3 has 14 residues. Germline V lookup: CDR1 ENHRY, CDR2 SYGVKD. Trimming left V 10 bases short and J 8 bases short, with 23 bases between. The CDR3 region has the DNA TGTGCCACCCACCCGTCCCTGGACAGTCAGGGCTACACCTTC. This gives the protein CATHPSLDSQGYTF.

V usage is TRBV19 and J usage is TRBJ2-2; perhaps TRBD1 as D (5 bases). The CDR3 runs to 15 residues. V gave up 7 bases and J gave up 2 bases, with 14 bases separating them. Germline-derived CDR1 and CDR2 are LNHDA and SQIVND (reference sequence). CDR3 bases: TGTGCCAGTAATAGACAGCTTACAAACACCGGGGAGCTGTTTTTT. Translating gives CASNRQLTNTGELFF. Using reference TRBV19 and TRBJ2-2 for the parts outside the CDR3, the full variable domain is DGGITQSPKYLFRKEGQNVTLSCEQNLNHDAMYWYRQDPGQGLRLIYYSQIVNDFQKGDIAEGYSVSREKKESFPLTVTSAQKNPTAFYLCASNRQLTNTGELFFGEGSRLTVL.

This clone was seen only a few times. Here the CDR3 reads CASSQGTYQAFF. The CDR3, as DNA: TGTGCCAGCAGCCAAGGGACATACCAAGCTTTCTTT. The chain uses TRBV11-1 and TRBJ1-1; the D gene is possibly TRBD1 (6 bases). This CDR3 region has 12 residues. V lost 5 bases, J lost 9 bases, and 13 bases lay in between. CDR1 SGHAT and CDR2 FQDESV come from the germline V gene (reference sequence).

The V call is TRBV19, the J call TRBJ2-1, with 12 bases matching TRBD1. The CDR3 consists of 15 residues. After removal of 3 bases from V and 8 bases from J, the junction contained 5 bases not matched to a gene. Germline V gene lookup returns CDR1 LNHDA and CDR2 SQIVND (reference sequence). CDR3 nucleotide sequence: TGTGCCAGTAGTATTGGGACAGGGGGCTTAGATGAGCAGTTCTTC. Translated: CASSIGTGGLDEQFF.

The chain couples TRBV18 to TRBJ1-1; 7 bases line up with TRBD1. V lost 6 bases to trimming and J lost 11 bases; unmatched junction nucleotides: 12. There are 13 residues in the CDR3. The germline V gene has CDR1 KGHSH and CDR2 LQKENI. CDR3 DNA: TGTGCCAGCTCCGGGACAGAAGTAGATAGGGCTTTCTTT. This codes for CASSGTEVDRAFF.

V and J are TRBV7-9 and TRBJ2-3; TRBD2 matches 13 bases. The trim removed 1 base at V and 5 bases at J, leaving 12 bases unmatched. Germline CDR1 and CDR2: SEHNR and FQNEAQ (reference sequence). The CDR3 sequence is 19 residues long. The CDR3 sequence: CASSLGRGLAGRGGDTQYF. The DNA of the CDR3 is TGTGCCAGCAGCTTAGGAAGGGGACTAGCGGGGAGAGGGGGAGATACGCAGTATTTT.

This clone was picked up a small number of times. The V and J genes are TRBV19 and TRBJ1-2; a possible D gene is TRBD1 (5 bases). The CDR3 runs to 14 residues. Germline V gene lookup returns CDR1 LNHDA and CDR2 SQIVND (reference sequence). V was trimmed by 1 base and J by 3 bases, leaving 9 bases between them. In DNA, the CDR3 is TGTGCCAGTAGTATAGCTGGGGCGGACTATGGCTACACCTTC. Translated, it gives CASSIAGADYGYTF.

The V gene is TRBV10-3, the J gene TRBJ1-1; 7 bases match TRBD1. CDR1 and CDR2 (germline): ENHRY, SYGVKD. V shed 0 bases and J 0 bases; nucleotides not matched to a gene: 7. The CDR3 is 17 residues long. CDR3 nucleotides: TGTGCCATCAGTGAGTCGGCCGCCGGGACAGTGAACACTGAAGCTTTCTTT. Its translation: CAISESAAGTVNTEAFF.

The chain links TRBV4-1 to TRBJ1-1; the D gene is possibly TRBD1 (5 bases). There are 15 residues in the CDR3. V was trimmed by 0 bases and J by 5 bases, leaving 13 bases between them. Germline CDR1 is MGHRA and CDR2 is YSYEKL. CDR3 DNA sequence: TGCGCCAGCAGCCAAGATGCAGGGTATGGGACTGAAGCTTTCTTT. Its protein product is CASSQDAGYGTEAFF.

V and J are TRBV5-1 and TRBJ1-4; 7 nucleotides agree with TRBD1. CDR1 and CDR2 from the germline V gene are SGHRS and YFSETQ. The CDR3 runs 15 residues. The junction had 9 bases not matched to a gene; V was cut back by 4 bases and J by 6 bases. The CDR3: CASSKTGVKDEKLFF. The CDR3 DNA follows: TGCGCCAGCAGCAAAACAGGGGTGAAGGATGAAAAACTGTTTTTT.